This TCR beta chain comes out of a study of shared T cell receptors in the human thymus. The CDR3 spans 15 residues. The V end was cut by 5 bases, the J end by 5 bases, with 18 bases between. Per germline, CDR1 MNHEY and CDR2 SVGAGI. Sequencing used immunoSEQ multiplex PCR; TCRdb keeps in-frame clones, though not all of them. The data contain more than 550,000 clones, 70% to 90% of them singletons. These data also featured in a second study, about human thymus T cells. From that study: Overlap was high between thymic repertoires from unrelated individuals, as reported in related research.

Material for sequencing was thymocytes. The chain carries TRBV6-5 and TRBJ2-5, with D possibly TRBD1 on 6 matching bases. This clonotype was sampled from a girl in the first two years of life with a congenital heart defect. CDR3 protein: CASSTRTGSCETQYF. CDR3 nucleotide sequence: TGTGCCAGCAGTACCCGAACAGGGTCCTGTGAGACCCAGTACTTC.